These T cell receptor beta chains were read from a single sample in a study of Graves' ophthalmopathy and Graves' hyperthyroidism. From the multiplex PCR reads, TCRdb called clonotypes with MiXCR, one entry per CDR3 protein. The table shows about 370,000 distinct CDR3 sequences, with roughly 15% occurring only once. Sequencing used peripheral blood. The receptors here all came from an adult woman with stable Graves' hyperthyroidism. Both conserved end residues are part of each CDR3. Fields, in order: J gene, V gene, D gene, clone size, CDR3 DNA, CDR3 protein. A D gene is named only where the DNA matches it firmly. A row's size may be missing; if present it is once, few, many or a size class.

j_call: TRBJ1-3; v_call: TRBV15; d_call: -; clone_size: many; cdr3_nt: TGTGCCACCAGCAGAGATCTCTTTCGGGTCCTCTCTGGAAACACCATATATTTT; cdr3_aa: CATSRDLFRVLSGNTIYF
j_call: TRBJ2-2; v_call: TRBV12-5; d_call: TRBD2; clone_size: many; cdr3_nt: TGTGCTAGTGGTTTGGTCGGCACCTACGAACTAGCGGCACACACCGGGGAGCTGTTTTTT; cdr3_aa: CASGLVGTYELAAHTGELFF
j_call: TRBJ1-2; v_call: TRBV6-4; d_call: TRBD1; clone_size: -; cdr3_nt: TGTGCCAGCAGTGCATACTCGACAGGGGCCTCCTATGGCTACACCTTC; cdr3_aa: CASSAYSTGASYGYTF
j_call: TRBJ2-2; v_call: TRBV6-1; d_call: TRBD2; clone_size: -; cdr3_nt: TGTGCCAGCAGTGAAGAGGTAGCGGGAAACACCGGGGAGCTGTTTTTT; cdr3_aa: CASSEEVAGNTGELFF
j_call: TRBJ2-7; v_call: TRBV5-1; d_call: TRBD1; clone_size: -; cdr3_nt: TGCGCCAGCAGCCAACGGGACAGGGGAAACGAGCAGTACTTC; cdr3_aa: CASSQRDRGNEQYF
j_call: TRBJ1-2; v_call: TRBV6-2/TRBV6-3; d_call: TRBD1; clone_size: -; cdr3_nt: TGTGCCAGCAGTTACGCGGACAGGGTGGCCGGCTACACCTTC; cdr3_aa: CASSYADRVAGYTF
j_call: TRBJ2-7; v_call: TRBV2; d_call: -; clone_size: many; cdr3_nt: TGTGCCAGCAGGGAACTTGTCCCGCTAGCCTTACCCTACGAGCAGTACTTC; cdr3_aa: CASRELVPLALPYEQYF
j_call: TRBJ1-5; v_call: TRBV7-9; d_call: -; clone_size: many; cdr3_nt: TGTGCCAGCAGCCGTTCAGAGAGCAATCAGCCCCAGCATTTT; cdr3_aa: CASSRSESNQPQHF
j_call: TRBJ1-6; v_call: TRBV4-2; d_call: -; clone_size: many; cdr3_nt: TGTGCCAGCAGCCAAGGACAGCCGAGCTCCTATAATTCACCCCTCCACTTT; cdr3_aa: CASSQGQPSSYNSPLHF
j_call: TRBJ1-2; v_call: TRBV7-8; d_call: -; clone_size: many; cdr3_nt: TGTGCCAGCAGCTTAGGCTTCCGGAGGCCAGCTAACTATGGCTACACCTTC; cdr3_aa: CASSLGFRRPANYGYTF
j_call: TRBJ1-5; v_call: TRBV7-8; d_call: TRBD1; clone_size: many; cdr3_nt: TGTGCCAGCAGCCAAATACCGGGACAGGGGTCGAGCAATCAGCCCCAGCATTTT; cdr3_aa: CASSQIPGQGSSNQPQHF
j_call: TRBJ2-4; v_call: TRBV27; d_call: TRBD2; clone_size: many; cdr3_nt: TGTGCCAGCAGTCCGGGACTAACGATAGCCAAAAACATTAAGTACTTC; cdr3_aa: CASSPGLTIAKNIKYF
j_call: TRBJ2-2; v_call: TRBV20-1; d_call: -; clone_size: many; cdr3_nt: TGCAGTGCAAACAACAGGAGGACCAAGGTCGGGGAGCTGTTTTTT; cdr3_aa: CSANNRRTKVGELFF
j_call: TRBJ1-5; v_call: TRBV27; d_call: -; clone_size: -; cdr3_nt: TGTGCCAGCAGTTCCAACAGTTTCAATCAGCCCCAGCATTTT; cdr3_aa: CASSSNSFNQPQHF
j_call: TRBJ1-2; v_call: TRBV19; d_call: TRBD1; clone_size: many; cdr3_nt: TGTGCCAGTAGTATCGTCCTCGGGACAGGGAATCGCACCTTC; cdr3_aa: CASSIVLGTGNRTF
j_call: TRBJ2-7; v_call: TRBV20-1; d_call: -; clone_size: many; cdr3_nt: TGCAGTCCGGGGTCCGCGGGTAAGCAGTACTTC; cdr3_aa: CSPGSAGKQYF
j_call: TRBJ2-3; v_call: TRBV5-1; d_call: TRBD1; clone_size: many; cdr3_nt: TGCGCCAGCAGCTTGGCTTGGACAGGAGTAACAGATACGCAGTATTTT; cdr3_aa: CASSLAWTGVTDTQYF
j_call: TRBJ1-2; v_call: TRBV4-1; d_call: -; clone_size: -; cdr3_nt: TGCGCCAGCAGCCAAGATTTGGCTGGGAACGGCTACACCTTC; cdr3_aa: CASSQDLAGNGYTF
j_call: TRBJ2-7; v_call: TRBV12-3/TRBV12-4; d_call: -; clone_size: many; cdr3_nt: TGTGCCAGCAGTAACTACTACGAGCAGTACTTC; cdr3_aa: CASSNYYEQYF
j_call: TRBJ1-3; v_call: TRBV19; d_call: -; clone_size: few; cdr3_nt: TGTGCCAGTAGTTTTGCGGGGGACTCTGGAAACACCATATATTTT; cdr3_aa: CASSFAGDSGNTIYF
j_call: TRBJ2-7; v_call: TRBV6-1; d_call: -; clone_size: many; cdr3_nt: TGTGCCAGCTTTCCGAAGACAGCGAATTCCTACGAGCAGTACTTC; cdr3_aa: CASFPKTANSYEQYF
j_call: TRBJ1-2; v_call: TRBV20-1; d_call: -; clone_size: many; cdr3_nt: TGCAGTGCTAGAAGGCGGAGGCAGGGATACTATGGCTACACCTTC; cdr3_aa: CSARRRRQGYYGYTF
j_call: TRBJ2-2; v_call: TRBV19; d_call: TRBD1; clone_size: few; cdr3_nt: TGTGCCACCGGACAGGCCACGAACACCGGGGAGCTGTTTTTT; cdr3_aa: CATGQATNTGELFF
j_call: TRBJ1-2; v_call: TRBV6-5; d_call: -; clone_size: few; cdr3_nt: TGTGCCAGCAGTTACTTTTCCCCGACCCAACGCCGGGGCTACACCTTC; cdr3_aa: CASSYFSPTQRRGYTF
j_call: TRBJ1-5; v_call: TRBV28; d_call: TRBD1; clone_size: many; cdr3_nt: TGTGCCAGCAGTTTTGTGTTGGGACAGAATCAGCCCCAGCATTTT; cdr3_aa: CASSFVLGQNQPQHF
j_call: TRBJ2-7; v_call: TRBV2; d_call: TRBD1; clone_size: many; cdr3_nt: TGTGCCAGCAGACCGGCGGGGACAGGGGGCGCGAGGGGCTACGAGCAGTACTTC; cdr3_aa: CASRPAGTGGARGYEQYF
j_call: TRBJ1-2; v_call: TRBV30; d_call: -; clone_size: few; cdr3_nt: TGTGCCTGGAGTCGGAGGGGGACCTATGGCTACACCTTC; cdr3_aa: CAWSRRGTYGYTF
j_call: TRBJ2-7; v_call: TRBV5-1; d_call: TRBD2; clone_size: many; cdr3_nt: TGCGCCAGCAGCTTGGCCAATGCGGGAGTTTACGAGCAGTACTTC; cdr3_aa: CASSLANAGVYEQYF
j_call: TRBJ2-5; v_call: TRBV7-2; d_call: TRBD2; clone_size: many; cdr3_nt: TGTGCCAGCAGCCATACTAGCGGGAGTATGTCACGAGAGACCCAGTACTTC; cdr3_aa: CASSHTSGSMSRETQYF
j_call: TRBJ1-6; v_call: TRBV20-1; d_call: -; clone_size: many; cdr3_nt: TGCAGTGCTAGTTCTCAGAGCTCCTATAATTCACCCCTCCACTTT; cdr3_aa: CSASSQSSYNSPLHF
j_call: TRBJ2-7; v_call: TRBV19; d_call: -; clone_size: -; cdr3_nt: TGTGCCAGTAGTGTCCAGGGGAAGTCCTCCTACGAGCAGTACTTC; cdr3_aa: CASSVQGKSSYEQYF
j_call: TRBJ1-6; v_call: TRBV4-1; d_call: -; clone_size: few; cdr3_nt: TGCGCCAGCAGCCAAGTTAATCCCCCAGGGGATTCACCCCTCCACTTT; cdr3_aa: CASSQVNPPGDSPLHF
j_call: TRBJ1-2; v_call: TRBV12-3/TRBV12-4; d_call: -; clone_size: -; cdr3_nt: TGTGCCAGCACCTTGGGAGGAGAAAACTATGGCTACACCTTC; cdr3_aa: CASTLGGENYGYTF
j_call: TRBJ1-1; v_call: TRBV6-1; d_call: -; clone_size: -; cdr3_nt: TGTGCCAGCAGTGACGCGTGGAACACTGAAGCTTTCTTT; cdr3_aa: CASSDAWNTEAFF
j_call: TRBJ1-5; v_call: TRBV2; d_call: -; clone_size: many; cdr3_nt: TGTGCCAGCAGCGCCGGTACAGGGAATCAGCCCCAGCATTTT; cdr3_aa: CASSAGTGNQPQHF
j_call: TRBJ2-2; v_call: TRBV15; d_call: -; clone_size: many; cdr3_nt: TGTGCCACCAGCAGAGATCTTGGCTCACGTCTCGGGGAGCTGTTTTTT; cdr3_aa: CATSRDLGSRLGELFF
j_call: TRBJ2-7; v_call: TRBV2; d_call: TRBD2; clone_size: -; cdr3_nt: TGTGCCAGCAGTGTACTAGCGGGAGTGTCGGGGGAGCAGTACTTC; cdr3_aa: CASSVLAGVSGEQYF
j_call: TRBJ2-5; v_call: TRBV6-1; d_call: TRBD1; clone_size: many; cdr3_nt: TGTGCCAGCAGTCAGGCAGGGGGTCGGGAGACCCAGTACTTC; cdr3_aa: CASSQAGGRETQYF
j_call: TRBJ1-6; v_call: TRBV20-1; d_call: -; clone_size: medium-sized; cdr3_nt: TGCAGTGCTAGAAAGGGAGGGGAAGAATCACCCCTCCACTTT; cdr3_aa: CSARKGGEESPLHF
j_call: TRBJ1-1; v_call: TRBV28; d_call: -; clone_size: many; cdr3_nt: TGTGCCAGCAGTTTACCCCCAGGGGAGGCCAACACTGAAGCTTTCTTT; cdr3_aa: CASSLPPGEANTEAFF
j_call: TRBJ1-2; v_call: TRBV12-3/TRBV12-4; d_call: -; clone_size: -; cdr3_nt: TGTGCCAGCAGTCTCCGTTTTGGCAGCGCTAACTATGGCTACACCTTC; cdr3_aa: CASSLRFGSANYGYTF
j_call: TRBJ1-1; v_call: TRBV29-1; d_call: -; clone_size: few; cdr3_nt: TGCAGCGTTGAAGGGGCCAACACTGAAGCTTTCTTT; cdr3_aa: CSVEGANTEAFF
j_call: TRBJ1-1; v_call: TRBV3-1; d_call: -; clone_size: many; cdr3_nt: TGTGCCAGCAGCCACCGGGGAGGGTGGGCTGAAGCTTTCTTT; cdr3_aa: CASSHRGGWAEAFF
j_call: TRBJ2-7; v_call: TRBV10-3; d_call: TRBD1; clone_size: many; cdr3_nt: TGTGCCATCAGTGACTCAACCTCAGGGGGTCCGTACTTC; cdr3_aa: CAISDSTSGGPYF
j_call: TRBJ1-5; v_call: TRBV19; d_call: -; clone_size: many; cdr3_nt: TGTGCCAGTAGTAGCCTGTGGGGGAGCAATCAGCCCCAGCATTTT; cdr3_aa: CASSSLWGSNQPQHF
j_call: TRBJ1-1; v_call: TRBV28; d_call: -; clone_size: many; cdr3_nt: TGTGCCAGCAGTCACCGACTGCGCACCCCTGAAGCTTTCTTT; cdr3_aa: CASSHRLRTPEAFF